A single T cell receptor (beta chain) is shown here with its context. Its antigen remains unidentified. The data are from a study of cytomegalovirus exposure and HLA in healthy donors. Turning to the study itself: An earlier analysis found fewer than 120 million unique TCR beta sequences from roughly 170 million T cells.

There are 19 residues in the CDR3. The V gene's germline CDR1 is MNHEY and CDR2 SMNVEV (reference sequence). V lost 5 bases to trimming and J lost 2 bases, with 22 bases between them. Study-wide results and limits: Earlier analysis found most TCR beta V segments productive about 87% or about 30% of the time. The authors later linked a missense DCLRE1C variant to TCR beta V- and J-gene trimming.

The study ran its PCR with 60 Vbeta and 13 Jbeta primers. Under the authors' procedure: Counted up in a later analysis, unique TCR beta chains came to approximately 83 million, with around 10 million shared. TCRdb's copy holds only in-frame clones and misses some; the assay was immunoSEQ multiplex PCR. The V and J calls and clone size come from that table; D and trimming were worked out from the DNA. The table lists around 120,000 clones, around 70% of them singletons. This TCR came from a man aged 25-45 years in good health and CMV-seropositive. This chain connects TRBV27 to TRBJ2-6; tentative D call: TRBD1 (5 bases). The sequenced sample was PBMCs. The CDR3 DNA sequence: TGTGCCAGCAGTCTCTCAGGGTTCTGGGGTACTACTGGGGCCAACGTCCTGACTTTC. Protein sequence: CASSLSGFWGTTGANVLTF.